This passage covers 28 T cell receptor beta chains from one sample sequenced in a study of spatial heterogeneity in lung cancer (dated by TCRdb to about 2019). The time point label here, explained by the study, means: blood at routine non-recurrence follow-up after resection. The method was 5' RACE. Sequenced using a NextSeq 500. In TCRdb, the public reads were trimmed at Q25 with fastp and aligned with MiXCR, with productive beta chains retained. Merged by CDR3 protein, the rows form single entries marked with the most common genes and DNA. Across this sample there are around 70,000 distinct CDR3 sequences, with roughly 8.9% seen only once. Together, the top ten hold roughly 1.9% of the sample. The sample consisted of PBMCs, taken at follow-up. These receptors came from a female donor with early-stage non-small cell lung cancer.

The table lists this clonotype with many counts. CDR3 DNA: TGTGCCAGCAGTTTCTTTGGGTCCGTAAGATACAATGAGCAGTTCTTC. Protein sequence: CASSFFGSVRYNEQFF. The rearrangement links TRBV28 to TRBJ2-1, with D hard to call. Germline V lookup: CDR1 MDHEN, CDR2 SYDVKM. The ends were cut back, 3 bases at V and 4 bases at J, with 16 bases in the middle. This CDR3 region has 16 residues.

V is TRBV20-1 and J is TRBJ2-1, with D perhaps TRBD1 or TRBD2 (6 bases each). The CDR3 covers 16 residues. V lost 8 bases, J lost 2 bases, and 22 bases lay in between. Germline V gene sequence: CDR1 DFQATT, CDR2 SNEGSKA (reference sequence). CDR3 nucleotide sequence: TGCAGTCCTAAGGGGGTACGAGCGGGTGCCTACAATGAGCAGTTCTTC. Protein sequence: CSPKGVRAGAYNEQFF.

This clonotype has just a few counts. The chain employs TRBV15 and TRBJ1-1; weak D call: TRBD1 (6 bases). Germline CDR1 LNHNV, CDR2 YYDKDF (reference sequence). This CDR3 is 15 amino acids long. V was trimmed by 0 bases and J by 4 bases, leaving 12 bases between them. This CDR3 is CATSRDPGHATEAFF. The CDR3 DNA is TGTGCCACCAGCAGAGATCCGGGACACGCCACTGAAGCTTTCTTT.

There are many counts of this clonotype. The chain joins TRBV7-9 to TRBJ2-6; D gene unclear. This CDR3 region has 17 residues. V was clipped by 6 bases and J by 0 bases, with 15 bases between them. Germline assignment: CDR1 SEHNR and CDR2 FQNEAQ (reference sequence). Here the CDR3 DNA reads TGTGCCAGCAGTCCTGAGACACCTCCCTCTGGGGCCAACGTCCTGACTTTC. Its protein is CASSPETPPSGANVLTF.

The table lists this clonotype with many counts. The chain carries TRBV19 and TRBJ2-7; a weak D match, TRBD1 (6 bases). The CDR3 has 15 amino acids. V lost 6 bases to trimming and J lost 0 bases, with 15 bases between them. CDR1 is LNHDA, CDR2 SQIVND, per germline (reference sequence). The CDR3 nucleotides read TGTGCCAGTAGCTTGGGACAAAGTCTCTCCTACGAGCAGTACTTC. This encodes CASSLGQSLSYEQYF.

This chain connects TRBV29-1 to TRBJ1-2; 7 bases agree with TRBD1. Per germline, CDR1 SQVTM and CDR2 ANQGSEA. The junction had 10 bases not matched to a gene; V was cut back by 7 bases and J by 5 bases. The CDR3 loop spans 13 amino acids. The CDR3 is CSAHDRAGYGYTF. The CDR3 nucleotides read TGCAGCGCCCACGACAGGGCCGGGTATGGCTACACCTTC.

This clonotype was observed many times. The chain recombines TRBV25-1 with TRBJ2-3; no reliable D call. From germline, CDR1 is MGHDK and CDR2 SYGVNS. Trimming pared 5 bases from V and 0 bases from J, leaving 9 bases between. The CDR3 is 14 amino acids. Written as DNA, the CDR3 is TGTGCCAGCAGTCCAGTACCTAGCACAGATACGCAGTATTTT. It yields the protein CASSPVPSTDTQYF.

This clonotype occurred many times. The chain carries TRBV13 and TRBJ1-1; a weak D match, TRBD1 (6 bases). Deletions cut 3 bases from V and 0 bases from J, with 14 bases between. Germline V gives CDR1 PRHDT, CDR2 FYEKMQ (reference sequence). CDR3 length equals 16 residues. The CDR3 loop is CASSFTPGGLNTEAFF. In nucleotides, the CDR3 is TGTGCCAGCAGCTTTACCCCCGGGGGCTTGAACACTGAAGCTTTCTTT.

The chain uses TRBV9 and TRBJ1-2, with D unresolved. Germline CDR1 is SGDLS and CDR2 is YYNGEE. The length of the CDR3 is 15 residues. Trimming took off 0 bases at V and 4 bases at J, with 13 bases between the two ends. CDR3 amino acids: CASSVDPTAPYGYTF. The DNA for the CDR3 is TGTGCCAGCAGCGTAGATCCAACAGCACCCTATGGCTACACCTTC. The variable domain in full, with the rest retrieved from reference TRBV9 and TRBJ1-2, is DSGVTQTPKHLITATGQRVTLRCSPRSGDLSVYWYQQSLDQGLQFLIQYYNGEERAKGNILERFSAQQFPDLHSELNLSSLELGDSALYFCASSVDPTAPYGYTFGSGTRLTVV.

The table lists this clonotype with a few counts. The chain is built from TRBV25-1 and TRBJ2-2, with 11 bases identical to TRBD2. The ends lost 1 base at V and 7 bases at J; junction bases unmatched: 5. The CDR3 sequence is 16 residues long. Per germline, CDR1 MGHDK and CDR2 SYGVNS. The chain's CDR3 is CASSEFTTSGNGELFF. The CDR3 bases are TGTGCCAGCAGTGAATTTACGACTAGCGGGAACGGGGAGCTGTTTTTT.

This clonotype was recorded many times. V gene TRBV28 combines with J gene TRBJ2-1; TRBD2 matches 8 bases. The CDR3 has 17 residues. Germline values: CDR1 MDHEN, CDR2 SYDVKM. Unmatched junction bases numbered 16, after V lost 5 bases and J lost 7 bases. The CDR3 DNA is TGTGCCAGCAGTCCCTTCCCTGGGCGGGAGGAGGGGAATGAGCAGTTCTTC. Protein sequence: CASSPFPGREEGNEQFF.

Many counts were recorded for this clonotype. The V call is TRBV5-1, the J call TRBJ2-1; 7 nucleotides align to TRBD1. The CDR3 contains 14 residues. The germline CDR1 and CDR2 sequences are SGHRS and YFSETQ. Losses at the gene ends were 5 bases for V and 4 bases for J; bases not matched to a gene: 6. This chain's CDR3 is CASSDRAHYNEQFF. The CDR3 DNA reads TGCGCCAGCAGTGACAGGGCGCATTACAATGAGCAGTTCTTC.

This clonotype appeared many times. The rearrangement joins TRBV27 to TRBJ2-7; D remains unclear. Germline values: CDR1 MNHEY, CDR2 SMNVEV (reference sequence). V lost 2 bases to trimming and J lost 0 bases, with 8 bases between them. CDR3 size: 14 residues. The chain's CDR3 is CASSLMPSSYEQYF. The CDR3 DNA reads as TGTGCCAGCAGTTTAATGCCGAGCTCCTACGAGCAGTACTTC.

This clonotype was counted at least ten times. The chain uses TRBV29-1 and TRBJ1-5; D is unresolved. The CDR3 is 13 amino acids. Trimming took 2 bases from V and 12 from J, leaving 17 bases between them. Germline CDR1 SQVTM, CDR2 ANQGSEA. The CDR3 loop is CSVERAGSDLQHF. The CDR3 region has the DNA TGCAGCGTTGAAAGGGCGGGGTCGGATCTCCAGCATTTT. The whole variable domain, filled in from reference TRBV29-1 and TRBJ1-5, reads SAVISQKPSRDICQRGTSLTIQCQVDSQVTMMFWYRQQPGQSLTLIATANQGSEATYESGFVIDKFPISRPNLTFSTLTVSNMSPEDSSIYLCSVERAGSDLQHFGDGTRLSIL.

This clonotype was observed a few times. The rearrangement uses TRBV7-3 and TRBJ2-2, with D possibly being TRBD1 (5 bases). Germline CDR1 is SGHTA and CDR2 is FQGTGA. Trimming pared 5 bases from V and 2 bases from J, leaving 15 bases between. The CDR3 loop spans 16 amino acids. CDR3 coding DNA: TGTGCCAGCAGCCCCTTCGGCCAGGGCAACACCGGGGAGCTGTTTTTT. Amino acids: CASSPFGQGNTGELFF.

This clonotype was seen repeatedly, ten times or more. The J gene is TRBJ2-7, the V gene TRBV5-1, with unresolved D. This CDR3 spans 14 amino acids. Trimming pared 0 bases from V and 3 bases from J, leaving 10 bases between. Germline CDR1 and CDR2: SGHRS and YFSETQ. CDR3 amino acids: CASSLGLGSYEQYF. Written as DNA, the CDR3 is TGCGCCAGCAGCTTGGGCTTAGGAAGCTACGAGCAGTACTTC.

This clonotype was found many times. CDR3 sequence reads: CASSSYRFPDTQYF. CDR3 coding DNA: TGTGCCAGCAGCTCGTACCGTTTCCCAGATACGCAGTATTTT. This chain connects TRBV7-9 to TRBJ2-3; D gene uncertain. V shed 4 bases and J shed 4 bases, with 12 bases lying between them. The CDR3 runs 14 residues. CDR1 and CDR2 from the germline V gene are SEHNR and FQNEAQ (reference sequence).

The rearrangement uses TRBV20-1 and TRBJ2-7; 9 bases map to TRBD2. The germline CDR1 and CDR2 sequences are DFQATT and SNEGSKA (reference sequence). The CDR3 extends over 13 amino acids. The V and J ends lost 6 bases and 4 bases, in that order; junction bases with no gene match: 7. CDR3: CSAPGTSLYEQYF. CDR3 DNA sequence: TGCAGTGCCCCAGGGACTAGCTTGTACGAGCAGTACTTC.

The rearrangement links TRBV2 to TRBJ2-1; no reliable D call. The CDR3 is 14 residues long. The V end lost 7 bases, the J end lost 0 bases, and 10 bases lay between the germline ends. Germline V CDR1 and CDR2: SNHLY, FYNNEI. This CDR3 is CASISESSYNEQFF. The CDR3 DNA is TGTGCCAGCATTTCAGAGAGCTCCTACAATGAGCAGTTCTTC.

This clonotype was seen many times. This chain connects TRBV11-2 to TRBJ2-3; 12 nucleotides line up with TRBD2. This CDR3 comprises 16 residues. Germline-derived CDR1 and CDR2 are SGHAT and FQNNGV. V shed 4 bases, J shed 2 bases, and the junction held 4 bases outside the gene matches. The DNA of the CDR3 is TGTGCCAGCAGCTCCGGACTAGCGGGGTTCACAGATACGCAGTATTTT. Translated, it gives CASSSGLAGFTDTQYF.

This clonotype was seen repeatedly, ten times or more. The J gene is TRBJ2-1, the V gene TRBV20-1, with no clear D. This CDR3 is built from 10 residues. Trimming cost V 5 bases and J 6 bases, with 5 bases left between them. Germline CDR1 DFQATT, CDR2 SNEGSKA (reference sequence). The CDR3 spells CSAFVNEQFF. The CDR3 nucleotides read TGCAGTGCTTTTGTCAATGAGCAGTTCTTC.

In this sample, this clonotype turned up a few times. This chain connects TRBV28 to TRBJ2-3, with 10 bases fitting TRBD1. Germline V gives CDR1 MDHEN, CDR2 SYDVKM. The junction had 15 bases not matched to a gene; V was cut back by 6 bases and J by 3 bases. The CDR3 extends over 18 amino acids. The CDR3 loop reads CASRPSMFDRGRTDTQYF. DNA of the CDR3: TGTGCCAGCAGGCCTTCCATGTTCGACAGGGGGCGAACAGATACGCAGTATTTT.

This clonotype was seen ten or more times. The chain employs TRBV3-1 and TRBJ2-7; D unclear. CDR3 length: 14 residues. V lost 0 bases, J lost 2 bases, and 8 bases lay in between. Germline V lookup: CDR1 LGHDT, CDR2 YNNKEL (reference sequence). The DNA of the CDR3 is TGTGCCAGCAGCCAAGAATCGAACGCCTACGAGCAGTACTTC. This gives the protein CASSQESNAYEQYF.

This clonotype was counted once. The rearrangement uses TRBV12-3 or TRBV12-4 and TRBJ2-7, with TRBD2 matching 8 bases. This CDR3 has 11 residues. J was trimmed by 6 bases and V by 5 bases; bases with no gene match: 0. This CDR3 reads CASSREGEQYF. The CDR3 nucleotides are TGTGCCAGCAGTCGGGAGGGCGAGCAGTACTTC.

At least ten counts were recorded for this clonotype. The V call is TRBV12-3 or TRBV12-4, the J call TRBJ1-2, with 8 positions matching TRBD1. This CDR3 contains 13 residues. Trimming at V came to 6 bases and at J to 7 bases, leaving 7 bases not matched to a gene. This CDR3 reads CASSQGAYVGYTF. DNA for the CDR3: TGTGCCAGCAGCCAGGGGGCATACGTTGGCTACACCTTC.

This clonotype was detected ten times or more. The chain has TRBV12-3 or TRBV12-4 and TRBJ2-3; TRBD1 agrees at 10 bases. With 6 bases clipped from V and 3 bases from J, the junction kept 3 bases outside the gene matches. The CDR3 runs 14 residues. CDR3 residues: CASSGTGATDTQYF. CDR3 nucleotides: TGTGCCAGCAGCGGGACAGGGGCGACAGATACGCAGTATTTT.

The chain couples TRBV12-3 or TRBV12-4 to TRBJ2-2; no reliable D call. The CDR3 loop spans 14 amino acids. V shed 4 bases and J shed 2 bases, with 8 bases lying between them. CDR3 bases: TGTGCCAGCAGTTCGGGCTTAAACACCGGGGAGCTGTTTTTT. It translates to CASSSGLNTGELFF.

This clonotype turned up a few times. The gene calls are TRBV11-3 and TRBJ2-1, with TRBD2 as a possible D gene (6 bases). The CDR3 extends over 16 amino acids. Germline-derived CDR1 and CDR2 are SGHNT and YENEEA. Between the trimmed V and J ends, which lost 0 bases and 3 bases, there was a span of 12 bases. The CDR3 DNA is TGTGCCAGCAGCTTAGACGGGAGAACAGGCTACAATGAGCAGTTCTTC. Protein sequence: CASSLDGRTGYNEQFF.